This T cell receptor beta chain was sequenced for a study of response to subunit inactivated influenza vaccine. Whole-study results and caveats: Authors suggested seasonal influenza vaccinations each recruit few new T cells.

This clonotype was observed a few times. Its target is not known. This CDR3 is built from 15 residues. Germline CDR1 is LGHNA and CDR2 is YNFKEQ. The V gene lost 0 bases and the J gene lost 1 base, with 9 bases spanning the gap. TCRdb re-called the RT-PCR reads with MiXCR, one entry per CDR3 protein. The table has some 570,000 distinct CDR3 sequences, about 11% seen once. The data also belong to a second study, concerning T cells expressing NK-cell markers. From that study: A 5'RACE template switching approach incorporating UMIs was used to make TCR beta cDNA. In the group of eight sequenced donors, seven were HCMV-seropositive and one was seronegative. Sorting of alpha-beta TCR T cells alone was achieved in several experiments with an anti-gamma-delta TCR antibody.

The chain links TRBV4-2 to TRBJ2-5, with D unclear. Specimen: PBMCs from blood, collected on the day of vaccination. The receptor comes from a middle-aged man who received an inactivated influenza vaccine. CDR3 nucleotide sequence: TGTGCCAGCAGCCAAGAAGGCAGTCCCCAAGAGACCCAGTACTTC. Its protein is CASSQEGSPQETQYF.